Below, 22 T cell receptor beta chains from the same sample are listed, as sequenced in a study of blood T cell repertoires in COVID-19. Assay: immunoSEQ multiplex PCR; the TCRdb copy retains only in-frame clones and omits some. The sample records about 330,000 clones, about four fifths being singletons. Sample: peripheral blood. The receptors come from a woman aged 45-60 years with acute or convalescent COVID-19.

CDR3 sequence: CASTTADRMGIGYTF. The DNA for the CDR3 is TGTGCCAGCACCACCGCGGACAGGATGGGGATTGGCTACACCTTC. The V and J genes are TRBV6-5 and TRBJ1-2; TRBD1 agrees at 7 bases. CDR1 and CDR2 (germline): MNHEY, SVGAGI. The CDR3 totals 15 residues. V was clipped by 7 bases and J by 7 bases; unmatched bases: 15.

The chain is built from TRBV5-1 and TRBJ2-1, with D perhaps matching TRBD1 (7 bases). The V gene lost 4 bases and the J gene lost 6 bases, with 17 bases spanning the gap. Germline CDR1 reads SGHRS; CDR2 reads YFSETQ. The CDR3 runs 15 residues. The CDR3 loop reads CASSGGTAKLNEQFF. The DNA of the CDR3 is TGCGCCAGCAGCGGAGGGACAGCCAAACTCAATGAGCAGTTCTTC.

The V call is TRBV6-5, the J call TRBJ2-5; 11 bases map to TRBD2. There are 13 residues in the CDR3. V trimming: 8 bases; J trimming: 1 base; junction bases outside the gene matches: 0. The germline gives CDR1 MNHEY, CDR2 SVGAGI. The CDR3 sequence is CASGLAGQETQYF. The CDR3 bases are TGTGCCAGCGGACTAGCGGGCCAAGAGACCCAGTACTTC.

The table lists this clone with a count of one. The V gene is TRBV6-5, the J gene TRBJ2-3; TRBD2 is a possible D gene (5 bases). Per the germline V gene, CDR1 is MNHEY and CDR2 is SVGAGI. The CDR3 runs 15 residues. V lost 6 bases and J 0 bases, leaving 13 bases between the germline ends. CDR3 bases: TGTGCCAGCAGACGGACTGCATCTAGCACAGATACGCAGTATTTT. Translated: CASRRTASSTDTQYF.

V is TRBV5-1 and J is TRBJ2-1; D ambiguous. The CDR3 extends over 13 amino acids. Germline values: CDR1 SGHRS, CDR2 YFSETQ. The ends were cut back, 0 bases at V and 4 bases at J, with 5 bases in the middle. This CDR3 reads CASSLVPYNEQFF. DNA of the CDR3: TGCGCCAGCAGCTTGGTTCCTTACAATGAGCAGTTCTTC. The full variable domain, in which reference TRBV5-1 and TRBJ2-1 provide the parts outside the CDR3, is KAGVTQTPRYLIKTRGQQVTLSCSPISGHRSVSWYQQTPGQGLQFLFEYFSETQRNKGNFPGRFSGRQFSNSRSEMNVSTLELGDSALYLCASSLVPYNEQFFGPGTRLTVL.

The chain recombines TRBV24-1 with TRBJ2-4, with D possibly TRBD1 on 5 matching bases. Trimming took off 12 bases at V and 3 bases at J, with 20 bases between the two ends. This CDR3 region has 15 residues. CDR1 and CDR2 from the germline V gene are KGHDR and SFDVKD. CDR3 bases: TGTGCCCCCCGACCGTTCAGGGTTGGCAAAAACATTCAGTACTTC. As protein: CAPRPFRVGKNIQYF.

In its sample, this clone was seen once. The V and J genes are TRBV11-2 and TRBJ1-2, with 8 bases that match TRBD1. This CDR3 region has 15 residues. CDR1 and CDR2 from the germline V gene are SGHAT and FQNNGV. Trimming at V came to 5 bases and at J to 5 bases, leaving 10 bases not matched to a gene. In nucleotides, the CDR3 is TGTGCCAGCAGCCCGCGAGCAGGGGGCCCGTATGGCTACACCTTC. It is translated as CASSPRAGGPYGYTF. Using reference TRBV11-2 and TRBJ1-2 for the parts outside the CDR3, the full variable domain is EAGVAQSPRYKIIEKRQSVAFWCNPISGHATLYWYQQILGQGPKLLIQFQNNGVVDDSQLPKDRFSAERLKGVDSTLKIQPAKLEDSAVYLCASSPRAGGPYGYTFGSGTRLTVV.

The rearrangement uses TRBV2 and TRBJ2-7, with 7 bases lining up with TRBD1. The CDR3 loop spans 17 amino acids. CDR1 SNHLY and CDR2 FYNNEI come from the germline V gene. The V gene end was trimmed by 6 bases and the J gene end by 2 bases; junction bases not matched to a gene: 16. The CDR3 DNA reads TGTGCCAGCAGCGTAACCTCGATAGGACAGGATACCTACGAGCAGTACGTC. It translates to CASSVTSIGQDTYEQYV.

The genes are TRBV5-1 and TRBJ2-1; no clear D. CDR3 length equals 13 residues. Germline values: CDR1 SGHRS, CDR2 YFSETQ. Trimming left V 1 base short and J 7 bases short, with 9 bases between. CDR3 sequence (DNA): TGCGCCAGCAGCTTGATCCCTAGGAATGAGCAGTTCTTC. Translating gives CASSLIPRNEQFF.

V is TRBV15 and J is TRBJ2-1; 11 bases match TRBD2. CDR3 length: 15 residues. The germline V gene has CDR1 LNHNV and CDR2 YYDKDF (reference sequence). V gave up 1 base and J gave up 10 bases; unmatched junction bases: 6. Written as DNA, the CDR3 is TGTGCCACCAGCAGAGGAGGTAGCGGGGGGGGCGAGCAGTTCTTC. This gives the protein CATSRGGSGGGEQFF.

This rearrangement joins TRBV11-3 to TRBJ2-2, with D possibly TRBD1 on 5 matching bases. Germline V gives CDR1 SGHNT, CDR2 YENEEA. The CDR3 extends over 14 amino acids. V lost 3 bases and J 2 bases, leaving 7 bases between the germline ends. The CDR3 here is CASSLGPNTGELFF. The DNA of the CDR3 is TGTGCCAGCAGCTTGGGGCCCAACACCGGGGAGCTGTTTTTT.

The V gene is TRBV11-3, the J gene TRBJ1-1; D ambiguous. V lost 1 base and J lost 10, with 13 bases in between. Per the germline V gene, CDR1 is SGHNT and CDR2 is YENEEA. CDR3 length: 13 residues. The CDR3 loop reads CASSLGGRERAFF. CDR3 DNA: TGTGCCAGCAGCTTAGGAGGTCGGGAAAGAGCTTTCTTT.

This rearrangement joins TRBV6-2 or TRBV6-3 to TRBJ2-1; 10 bases align to TRBD2. CDR3 size: 17 residues. Per germline, CDR1 MNHEY and CDR2 SVGEGT. Trimming cost V 3 bases and J 7 bases; bases outside gene matches: 12. The CDR3 region is CASSYDRSSGGRNEQFF. The DNA of the CDR3 is TGTGCCAGCAGTTATGACCGGTCTAGCGGGGGTAGAAATGAGCAGTTCTTC.

V and J are TRBV9 and TRBJ2-7; TRBD2 matches 9 bases. CDR3 length: 15 amino acids. Trimming removed 0 bases from V and 5 bases from J; junction bases left unmatched: 6. From germline, CDR1 is SGDLS and CDR2 YYNGEE. The CDR3 region has the DNA TGTGCCAGCAGCGTAGTAGCGGGAGATGAGAACGAGCAGTACTTC. Its protein is CASSVVAGDENEQYF.

The chain uses TRBV5-5 and TRBJ2-5; TRBD1 is a possible D gene (5 bases). Trimming removed 1 base at V and 4 bases at J, with 11 bases between. The CDR3 consists of 14 residues. Germline CDR1 SGHKS, CDR2 YYEKEE (reference sequence). The CDR3 DNA is TGTGCCAGCAGCTTGTTTTTAGGGGCAGAGACCCAGTACTTC. Residues: CASSLFLGAETQYF. The full variable domain, its missing parts supplied by reference TRBV5-5 and TRBJ2-5, is DAGVTQSPTHLIKTRGQQVTLRCSPISGHKSVSWYQQVLGQGPQFIFQYYEKEERGRGNFPDRFSARQFPNYSSELNVNALLLGDSALYLCASSLFLGAETQYFGPGTRLLVL.

This clone was recorded only once. The chain joins TRBV5-4 to TRBJ1-5, with 10 bases aligning to TRBD1. The CDR3 spans 15 residues. The J segment lost 3 bases and the V segment lost 4 bases, leaving 4 bases of the junction unmatched. The germline V gene encodes CDR1 SGHNT and CDR2 YYREEE (reference sequence). CDR3 DNA sequence: TGTGCCAGCAGCCCAGGGACAGGGGACAATCAGCCCCAGCATTTT. This sequence encodes CASSPGTGDNQPQHF.

The rearrangement joins TRBV14 to TRBJ2-7, with TRBD1 matching over 9 bases. The trim removed 4 bases at V and 1 base at J, leaving 5 bases unmatched. This CDR3 contains 15 residues. Germline V gives CDR1 SGHDN, CDR2 FVKESK. The CDR3 DNA is TGTGCCAGCAGCCCTGGGACAGGGCCGTCCTACGAGCAGTACTTC. Translating it yields CASSPGTGPSYEQYF.

The chain is built from TRBV30 and TRBJ1-5, with 11 bases lining up with TRBD1. CDR1 is GTSNPN and CDR2 is SVGIG in the germline V gene (reference sequence). V trimming: 2 bases; J trimming: 5 bases; junction bases outside the gene matches: 2. This CDR3 is 14 amino acids long. Here the CDR3 reads CAWSTGQGDQPQHF. CDR3 nucleotides: TGTGCCTGGAGTACGGGACAGGGGGATCAGCCCCAGCATTTT. The whole variable domain, filled in from reference TRBV30 and TRBJ1-5, reads SQTIHQWPATLVQPVGSPLSLECTVEGTSNPNLYWYRQAAGRGLQLLFYSVGIGQISSEVPQNLSASRPQDRQFILSSKKLLLSDSGFYLCAWSTGQGDQPQHFGDGTRLSIL.

This clone turned up a few times. The chain couples TRBV27 to TRBJ2-5; 9 nucleotides line up with TRBD2. V dropped 8 bases and J dropped 2; count of bases not matched to a gene: 9. The CDR3 consists of 15 residues. CDR1 and CDR2 from the germline V gene are MNHEY and SMNVEV (reference sequence). The CDR3 is CASWAASGNQETQYF. In nucleotides, the CDR3 is TGTGCCAGCTGGGCAGCTAGCGGGAATCAAGAGACCCAGTACTTC.

V usage is TRBV6-5 and J usage is TRBJ1-2; tentatively, D is TRBD1 (6 bases). Germline V gene lookup returns CDR1 MNHEY and CDR2 SVGAGI. CDR3 length: 13 residues. Trimming pared 6 bases from V and 7 bases from J, leaving 15 bases between. CDR3 protein: CASSLTGGSGYTF. CDR3 nucleotides: TGTGCCAGCAGCTTAACGGGGGGCTCTGGCTACACCTTC.

The J gene is TRBJ1-4, the V gene TRBV19; 7 bases are a match to TRBD1. There are 14 residues in the CDR3. The germline V gene has CDR1 LNHDA and CDR2 SQIVND (reference sequence). The junction had 9 bases not matched to a gene; V was cut back by 6 bases and J by 8 bases. Here the CDR3 reads CASSRDSRTEKLFF. The CDR3 bases are TGTGCCAGTAGCCGGGACAGCCGAACGGAAAAACTGTTTTTT. Full variable domain (missing parts from reference TRBV19 and TRBJ1-4): DGGITQSPKYLFRKEGQNVTLSCEQNLNHDAMYWYRQDPGQGLRLIYYSQIVNDFQKGDIAEGYSVSREKKESFPLTVTSAQKNPTAFYLCASSRDSRTEKLFFGSGTQLSVL.

The chain has TRBV7-2 and TRBJ2-7; 7 nucleotides match TRBD1. Germline CDR1 SGHTA, CDR2 FQGNSA. V trimming: 6 bases; J trimming: 1 base; junction bases outside the gene matches: 6. This CDR3 has 14 amino acids. The CDR3 DNA is TGTGCCAGCAGTCCAACAGGGGTATCCTACGAGCAGTACGTC. Translating it yields CASSPTGVSYEQYV.